These 28 T cell receptor beta chains share one sample of origin, sequenced in a study of neoadjuvant anti-PD-1 for oral cavity cancer. The method was immunoSEQ multiplex PCR; TCRdb's version includes in-frame clones alone and lacks a portion of them. The data show about 14,000 clones, with around 70% seen just once and around 2.9% held by the top ten. This specimen was PBMCs, taken before nivolumab (anti-PD-1) treatment. Every receptor here comes from a person between 35 and 79 years old with oral cavity squamous cell carcinoma.

The sample holds one count of this clone. J is TRBJ1-5 and V is TRBV2; 12 bases line up with TRBD1. Germline values: CDR1 SNHLY, CDR2 FYNNEI. Trimming removed 2 bases from V and 6 bases from J; junction bases left unmatched: 17. The CDR3 consists of 20 residues. CDR3 nucleotide sequence: TGTGCCAGCAGTGAATCCTCCCTGGGACAGGGGGCGAGGGGTGTTCAGCCCCAGCATTTT. It is translated as CASSESSLGQGARGVQPQHF.

This chain connects TRBV10-3 to TRBJ2-7; 11 bases align to TRBD2. The germline V gene encodes CDR1 ENHRY and CDR2 SYGVKD. This CDR3 has 15 residues. V shed 6 bases, J shed 1 base, and the junction held 5 bases outside the gene matches. The CDR3 DNA reads as TGTGCCATCAGAGGGACTAGCGGACGATCCTACGAGCAGTACTTC. Its protein product is CAIRGTSGRSYEQYF.

The chain has TRBV5-4 and TRBJ2-5; 9 bases map to TRBD2. Germline V gene lookup returns CDR1 SGHNT and CDR2 YYREEE (reference sequence). This CDR3 has 16 residues. The trim removed 2 bases at V and 2 bases at J, leaving 7 bases unmatched. The DNA of the CDR3 is TGTGCCAGCAGCTTCACTGGCGGGGGGGCTCAAGAGACCCAGTACTTC. Translating it yields CASSFTGGGAQETQYF.

The V call is TRBV5-1, the J call TRBJ2-2; 9 nucleotides line up with TRBD2. The CDR3 is 14 amino acids. The J segment lost 9 bases and the V segment lost 5 bases, leaving 8 bases of the junction unmatched. Germline-derived CDR1 and CDR2 are SGHRS and YFSETQ. CDR3 amino acids: CASSRTSVGRELFF. The CDR3 bases are TGCGCCAGCAGTCGGACTAGCGTTGGCCGGGAGCTGTTTTTT.

The rearrangement joins TRBV11-2 to TRBJ2-5; D not resolved. V shed 4 bases and J shed 2 bases, with 11 bases lying between them. CDR1 is SGHAT and CDR2 is FQNNGV in the germline V gene. The length of the CDR3 is 14 residues. The CDR3: CASSSLRYQETQYF. Here the CDR3 DNA reads TGTGCCAGCAGCTCCCTCCGTTATCAAGAGACCCAGTACTTC.

The gene calls are TRBV5-8 and TRBJ2-1; the D gene is possibly TRBD2 (5 bases). The CDR3 totals 16 residues. CDR1 SGHTS and CDR2 YDEGEE come from the germline V gene. Trimming removed 1 base at V and 8 bases at J, with 19 bases between. This chain's CDR3 is CASSLFGLRAADEQFF. CDR3 in DNA: TGTGCCAGCAGCTTGTTTGGGCTGAGGGCCGCTGATGAGCAGTTCTTC.

This chain connects TRBV7-3 to TRBJ2-1, with D maybe TRBD2 (6 bases). The V gene's germline CDR1 is SGHTA and CDR2 FQGTGA. V shed 2 bases and J shed 6 bases, with 8 bases lying between them. This CDR3 comprises 13 residues. The CDR3 reads CASSLGGFNEQFF. CDR3 in DNA: TGTGCCAGCAGCTTAGGAGGGTTCAATGAGCAGTTCTTC.

On this clone itself: Relative to the germline gene, one junction end is altered; a read error may explain this. This rearrangement joins TRBV11-2 to TRBJ1-5, with D maybe TRBD1 (6 bases). The CDR3 has 14 amino acids. From germline, CDR1 is SGHAT and CDR2 FQNNGV. Here the CDR3 reads CASSLGGGKQPQHF. The CDR3 bases are TGTGCCAGCAGCTTAGGCGGGGGCAAACAGCCCCAGCATTTT.

The J gene is TRBJ2-7, the V gene TRBV7-3, with D maybe TRBD2 (6 bases). Germline CDR1 SGHTA, CDR2 FQGTGA. Between the trimmed V and J ends, which lost 3 bases and 6 bases, there was a span of 15 bases. The CDR3 loop spans 14 amino acids. The CDR3 loop reads CASSLREGLSEQYF. The CDR3, as DNA: TGTGCCAGCAGCTTGCGGGAAGGCTTGTCCGAGCAGTACTTC.

This clone showed up just a few times. The CDR3 spells CASSPLGRSYEQYF. CDR3 in DNA: TGTGCCAGCTCACCACTGGGGCGCTCCTACGAGCAGTACTTC. V usage is TRBV18 and J usage is TRBJ2-7; D is possibly TRBD1 (5 bases). CDR3 length: 14 residues. Germline V gives CDR1 KGHSH, CDR2 LQKENI. V was pared by 1 base and J by 0 bases, with 7 bases between.

The J gene is TRBJ2-1, the V gene TRBV11-2, with 7 nucleotides matching TRBD1. J was trimmed by 7 bases and V by 3 bases; bases with no gene match: 6. Germline CDR1 reads SGHAT; CDR2 reads FQNNGV. This CDR3 spans 14 amino acids. The CDR3: CASSFTGTANEQFF. The CDR3 nucleotides are TGTGCCAGCAGCTTCACCGGGACAGCGAATGAGCAGTTCTTC.

The chain uses TRBV28 and TRBJ1-5, with D unclear. Trimming left V 2 bases short and J 4 bases short, with 6 bases between. Germline V lookup: CDR1 MDHEN, CDR2 SYDVKM. The CDR3 contains 13 residues. The CDR3 DNA follows: TGTGCCAGCAGTTTAGGGTGGAATCAGCCCCAGCATTTT. Translating gives CASSLGWNQPQHF.

This clone was counted a few times. The genes are TRBV28 and TRBJ2-7; TRBD2 agrees at 7 bases. CDR1 and CDR2 (germline): MDHEN, SYDVKM. The CDR3 is made up of 13 amino acids. V shed 5 bases, J shed 2 bases, and the junction held 3 bases outside the gene matches. The CDR3 nucleotides read TGTGCCAGCAGTGAACGGGGGGCCTACGAGCAGTACTTC. Encoded protein: CASSERGAYEQYF.

This clone showed up just a few times. The chain uses TRBV5-5 and TRBJ1-5; no clear D gene. This CDR3 region has 13 residues. Germline CDR1 and CDR2: SGHKS and YYEKEE (reference sequence). V lost 4 bases and J lost 6, with 11 bases in between. CDR3 region: CASSPDRGQPQHF. The CDR3 nucleotides read TGTGCCAGCAGCCCAGATCGGGGTCAGCCCCAGCATTTT.

V is TRBV19 and J is TRBJ2-3, with 10 bases identical to TRBD2. Germline CDR1 is LNHDA and CDR2 is SQIVND (reference sequence). Germline trimming cut 7 bases from V and 4 bases from J; bases unmatched to any gene: 11. The CDR3 covers 16 residues. In DNA form, the CDR3 reads TGTGCCAGTACCGATCAGGCTAGCGGGAGAGCAGATACGCAGTATTTT. This encodes CASTDQASGRADTQYF.

The chain has TRBV28 and TRBJ1-2; D call uncertain. CDR1 MDHEN and CDR2 SYDVKM come from the germline V gene. Trimming shortened V by 7 bases and J by 7 bases, and 10 bases separated the two germline ends. CDR3 size: 11 residues. The CDR3 nucleotides read TGTGCCAGCACCAGGTTTGGTGGCTACACCTTC. This translates into CASTRFGGYTF.

The chain links TRBV27 to TRBJ2-7; no clear D gene. The CDR3 spans 16 residues. The V end lost 0 bases, the J end lost 0 bases, and 12 bases lay between the germline ends. Germline CDR1 and CDR2: MNHEY and SMNVEV (reference sequence). CDR3 protein: CASSLSASLASYEQYF. The CDR3 DNA reads as TGTGCCAGCAGTTTATCGGCCAGCCTCGCCTCCTACGAGCAGTACTTC.

V and J are TRBV5-5 and TRBJ2-7; TRBD1 matches 9 bases. Germline V gives CDR1 SGHKS, CDR2 YYEKEE (reference sequence). With 2 bases clipped from V and 3 bases from J, the junction kept 6 bases outside the gene matches. CDR3 size: 15 residues. CDR3 region: CASSFNRDRVYEQYF. DNA of the CDR3: TGTGCCAGCAGCTTCAACCGGGACAGGGTCTACGAGCAGTACTTC. The full variable domain, rest sourced from reference TRBV5-5 and TRBJ2-7, is DAGVTQSPTHLIKTRGQQVTLRCSPISGHKSVSWYQQVLGQGPQFIFQYYEKEERGRGNFPDRFSARQFPNYSSELNVNALLLGDSALYLCASSFNRDRVYEQYFGPGTRLTVT.

The V and J genes are TRBV25-1 and TRBJ2-7, with 8 positions matching TRBD2. Trimming removed 3 bases from V and 4 bases from J; junction bases left unmatched: 8. From germline, CDR1 is MGHDK and CDR2 SYGVNS. The CDR3 length is 15 residues. The CDR3 bases are TGTGCCAGCAGTGAGGTTACGGGAGGGCCGTACGAGCAGTACTTC. Protein product: CASSEVTGGPYEQYF.

The rearrangement joins TRBV10-1 to TRBJ2-5; TRBD2 matches at 12 bases. CDR1 and CDR2 (germline): WNHNN, SYGVQD (reference sequence). The CDR3 sequence is 15 residues long. Germline trimming cut 7 bases from V and 2 bases from J; bases unmatched to any gene: 5. The CDR3 sequence is CASTGLAGIQETQYF. The CDR3 nucleotides are TGCGCCAGCACCGGACTAGCGGGGATACAAGAGACCCAGTACTTC.

Remarks on this clone: The junction shows a germline mismatch at one end, possibly a read error. The same CDR3 arises from other DNA sequences in this sample as well. The V gene is TRBV5-6, the J gene TRBJ1-5; D gene uncertain. CDR3 length equals 12 residues. Germline V gene lookup returns CDR1 SGHDT and CDR2 YYEEEE. DNA for the CDR3: TGTGCCAGCAGCGGTGGCAATCAGCCTCAGCATTTT. It encodes CASSGGNQPQHF.

The V call is TRBV4-2, the J call TRBJ2-7; 7 nucleotides agree with TRBD2. V shed 2 bases, J shed 7 bases, and the junction held 5 bases outside the gene matches. Germline V gene sequence: CDR1 LGHNA, CDR2 YNFKEQ. This CDR3 comprises 13 residues. In DNA, the CDR3 is TGTGCCAGCAGCCAAACTAGCGTGGGGGAGCAGTACTTC. As protein: CASSQTSVGEQYF.

The chain has TRBV6-1 and TRBJ1-2; D call uncertain. Trimming took off 2 bases at V and 1 base at J, with 5 bases between the two ends. The CDR3 totals 13 residues. The V gene's germline CDR1 is MNHNS and CDR2 SASEGT. CDR3 bases: TGTGCCAGCAGTGAACACTTTAACTATGGCTACACCTTC. This gives the protein CASSEHFNYGYTF.

Remarks on this clone: One junction end does not reproduce the germline sequence, and a read error may be involved. In DNA form, the CDR3 reads TGTGCCAGCAGTTTGGTACAGTTGAATTGGGTTTATAGCAATCAGCCCCAGCATTTT. Its protein product is CASSLVQLNWVYSNQPQHF. V is TRBV5-8 and J is TRBJ1-5; D is ambiguous. Germline CDR1 and CDR2: SGHTS and YDEGEE. CDR3 size: 19 residues.

The chain joins TRBV5-6 to TRBJ2-6, with a weak D call TRBD1 (5 bases). This CDR3 comprises 14 residues. Between the trimmed V and J ends, which lost 3 bases and 3 bases, there was a span of 7 bases. From germline, CDR1 is SGHDT and CDR2 YYEEEE. DNA of the CDR3: TGTGCCAGCAGCTGGGGCCGTGGGGCCAACGTCCTGACTTTC. Its translation is CASSWGRGANVLTF.

The chain joins TRBV2 to TRBJ1-1; TRBD1 aligns across 8 bases. Germline-derived CDR1 and CDR2 are SNHLY and FYNNEI. The length of the CDR3 is 13 residues. J was trimmed by 7 bases and V by 3 bases; bases with no gene match: 4. The CDR3 spells CASSDQGAGEAFF. The CDR3 DNA sequence: TGTGCCAGCAGTGACCAGGGGGCGGGTGAAGCTTTCTTT.

The chain links TRBV5-1 to TRBJ1-3; a weak D match, TRBD1 (6 bases). This CDR3 comprises 17 residues. V gave up 0 bases and J gave up 0 bases, with 13 bases separating them. Germline CDR1 is SGHRS and CDR2 is YFSETQ. CDR3 sequence reads: CASSLVPGGPSGNTIYF. CDR3 in DNA: TGCGCCAGCAGCTTGGTCCCTGGGGGCCCCTCTGGAAACACCATATATTTT.

The chain uses TRBV6-6 and TRBJ1-5; 9 nucleotides agree with TRBD1. This CDR3 is 15 amino acids long. The V and J ends lost 2 bases and 4 bases, in that order; junction bases with no gene match: 3. Germline CDR1 is MNHNY and CDR2 is SVGAGI (reference sequence). The CDR3 is CASSYGGTGNQPQHF. The CDR3 region has the DNA TGTGCCAGCAGTTACGGAGGGACAGGGAATCAGCCCCAGCATTTT.